Detailed here is one T cell receptor beta chain. The entry originates in a study of blood T cell repertoires in COVID-19. The CDR3 spans 14 residues. CDR1 SGHVS and CDR2 FQNEAQ come from the germline V gene. The ends lost 4 bases at V and 7 bases at J; junction bases unmatched: 8. The study drew participants aged about 18 to 95 years from some 24 US areas. Measured with immunoSEQ multiplex PCR; TCRdb has only the in-frame clones, and not every one. Of roughly 200,000 clones in the sample, 70% to 90% are singletons; the top ten hold roughly 25%. Sequenced: PBMCs or T cells enriched from blood (not recorded which). The chain joins TRBV7-8 to TRBJ2-5; 8 bases line up with TRBD1. The sequence was collected from a woman aged 40 to 50 in a cohort exposed to, infected with or recovered from COVID-19 (not recorded which). CDR3 in DNA: TGTGCCAGCAGCTACGGACAGGGCGAGAGGACCCAGTACTTC. Its translation is CASSYGQGERTQYF.